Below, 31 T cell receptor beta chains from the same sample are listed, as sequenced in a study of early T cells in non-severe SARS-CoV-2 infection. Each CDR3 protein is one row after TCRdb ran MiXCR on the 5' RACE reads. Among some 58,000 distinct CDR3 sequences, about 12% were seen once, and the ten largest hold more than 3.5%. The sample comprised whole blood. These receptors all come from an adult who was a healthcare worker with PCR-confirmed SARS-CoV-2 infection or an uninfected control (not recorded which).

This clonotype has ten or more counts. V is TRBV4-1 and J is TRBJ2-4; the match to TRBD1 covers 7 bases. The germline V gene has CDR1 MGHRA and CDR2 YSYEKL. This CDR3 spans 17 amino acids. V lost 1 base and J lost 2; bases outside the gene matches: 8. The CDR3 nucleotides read TGCGCCAGCAGCCAAGGACCACCGGGACAGACCAAAAACATTCAGTACTTC. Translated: CASSQGPPGQTKNIQYF.

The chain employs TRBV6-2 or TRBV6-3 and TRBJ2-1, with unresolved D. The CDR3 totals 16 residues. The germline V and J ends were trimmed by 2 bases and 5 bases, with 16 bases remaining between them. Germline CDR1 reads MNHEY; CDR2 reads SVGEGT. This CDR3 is CASSYPRSWANNEQFF. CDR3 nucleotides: TGTGCCAGCAGTTACCCGCGGAGTTGGGCGAACAATGAGCAGTTCTTC.

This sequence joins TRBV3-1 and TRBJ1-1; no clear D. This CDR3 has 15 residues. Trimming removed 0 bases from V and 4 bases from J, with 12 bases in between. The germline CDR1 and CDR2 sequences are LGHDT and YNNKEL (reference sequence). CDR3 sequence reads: CASSQEKARTTEAFF. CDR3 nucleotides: TGTGCCAGCAGCCAAGAAAAGGCCAGAACCACTGAAGCTTTCTTT.

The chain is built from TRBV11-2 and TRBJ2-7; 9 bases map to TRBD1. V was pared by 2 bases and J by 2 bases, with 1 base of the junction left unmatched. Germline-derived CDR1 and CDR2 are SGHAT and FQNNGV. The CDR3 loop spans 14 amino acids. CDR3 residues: CASSLRDRAYEQYF. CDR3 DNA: TGTGCCAGCAGCTTAAGGGACAGGGCCTACGAGCAGTACTTC.

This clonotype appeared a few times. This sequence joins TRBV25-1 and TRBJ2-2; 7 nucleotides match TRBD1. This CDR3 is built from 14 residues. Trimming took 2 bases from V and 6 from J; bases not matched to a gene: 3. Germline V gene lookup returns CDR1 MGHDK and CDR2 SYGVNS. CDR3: CASSETGVAGELFF. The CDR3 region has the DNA TGTGCCAGCAGTGAAACAGGGGTAGCCGGGGAGCTGTTTTTT.

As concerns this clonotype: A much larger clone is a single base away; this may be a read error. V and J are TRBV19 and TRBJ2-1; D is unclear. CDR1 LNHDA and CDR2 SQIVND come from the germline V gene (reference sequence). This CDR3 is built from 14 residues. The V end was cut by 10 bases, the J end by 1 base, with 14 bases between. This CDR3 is CATLAPVSYNEQFF. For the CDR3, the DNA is TGTGCCACCCTCGCTCCGGTTTCCTACAATGAGCAGTTCTTC.

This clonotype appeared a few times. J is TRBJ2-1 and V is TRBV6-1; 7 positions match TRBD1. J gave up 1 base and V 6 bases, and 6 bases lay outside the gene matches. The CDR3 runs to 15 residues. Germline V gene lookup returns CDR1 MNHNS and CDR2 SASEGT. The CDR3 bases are TGTGCCAGCAGCGTTGACAGGGTTTCCTACAATGAGCAGTTCTTC. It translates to CASSVDRVSYNEQFF.

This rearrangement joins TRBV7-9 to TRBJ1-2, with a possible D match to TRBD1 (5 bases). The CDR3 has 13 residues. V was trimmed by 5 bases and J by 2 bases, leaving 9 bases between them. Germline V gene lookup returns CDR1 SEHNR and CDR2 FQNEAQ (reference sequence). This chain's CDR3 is CASSKGTNYGYTF. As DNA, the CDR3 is TGTGCCAGCAGCAAGGGGACGAACTATGGCTACACCTTC.

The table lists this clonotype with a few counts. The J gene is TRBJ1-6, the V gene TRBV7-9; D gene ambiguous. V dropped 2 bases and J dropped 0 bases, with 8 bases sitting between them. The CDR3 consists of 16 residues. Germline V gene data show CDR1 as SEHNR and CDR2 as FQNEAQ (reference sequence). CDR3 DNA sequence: TGTGCCAGCAGCTTACTCCGGAGCTCCTATAATTCACCCCTCCACTTT. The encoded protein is CASSLLRSSYNSPLHF.

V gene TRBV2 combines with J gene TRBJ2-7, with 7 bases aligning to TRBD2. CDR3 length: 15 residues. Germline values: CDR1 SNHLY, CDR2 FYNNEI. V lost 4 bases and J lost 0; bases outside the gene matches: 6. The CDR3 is CASSGPAGFSYEQYF. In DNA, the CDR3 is TGTGCCAGCAGTGGTCCAGCGGGGTTCTCCTACGAGCAGTACTTC.

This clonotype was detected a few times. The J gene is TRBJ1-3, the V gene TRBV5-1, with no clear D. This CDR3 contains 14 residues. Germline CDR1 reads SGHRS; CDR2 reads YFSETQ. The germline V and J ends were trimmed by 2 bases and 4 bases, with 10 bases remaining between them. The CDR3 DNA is TGCGCCAGCAGCTTTGGGGAAAAGGGAAACACCATATATTTT. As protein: CASSFGEKGNTIYF.

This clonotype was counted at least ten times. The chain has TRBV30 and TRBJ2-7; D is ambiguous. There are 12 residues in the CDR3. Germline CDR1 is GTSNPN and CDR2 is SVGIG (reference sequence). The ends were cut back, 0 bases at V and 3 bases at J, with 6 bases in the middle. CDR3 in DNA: TGTGCCTGGAGTGTAAGACGCTACGAGCAGTACTTC. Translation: CAWSVRRYEQYF.

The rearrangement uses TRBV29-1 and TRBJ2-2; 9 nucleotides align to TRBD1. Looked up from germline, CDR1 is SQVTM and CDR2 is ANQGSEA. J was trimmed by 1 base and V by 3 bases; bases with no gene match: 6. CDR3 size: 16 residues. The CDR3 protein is CSVEGGQGQNTGELFF. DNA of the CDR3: TGCAGCGTTGAGGGCGGACAGGGGCAGAACACCGGGGAGCTGTTTTTT.

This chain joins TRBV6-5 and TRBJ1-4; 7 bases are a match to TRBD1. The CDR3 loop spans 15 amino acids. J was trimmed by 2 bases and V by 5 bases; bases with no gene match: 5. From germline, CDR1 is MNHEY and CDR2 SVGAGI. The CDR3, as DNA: TGTGCCAGCAGTCCTCCGGGACAGACTAATGAAAAACTGTTTTTT. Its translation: CASSPPGQTNEKLFF.

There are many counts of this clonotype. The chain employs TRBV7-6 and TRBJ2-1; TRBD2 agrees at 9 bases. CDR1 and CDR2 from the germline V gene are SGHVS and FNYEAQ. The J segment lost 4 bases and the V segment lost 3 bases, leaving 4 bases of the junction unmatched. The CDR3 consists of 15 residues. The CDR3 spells CASSFGTSRYNEQFF. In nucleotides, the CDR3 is TGTGCCAGCAGCTTCGGGACTAGCAGATACAATGAGCAGTTCTTC. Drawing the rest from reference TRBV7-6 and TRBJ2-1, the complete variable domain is GAGVSQSPRYKVTKRGQDVALRCDPISGHVSLYWYRQALGQGPEFLTYFNYEAQQDKSGLPNDRFSAERPEGSISTLTIQRTEQRDSAMYRCASSFGTSRYNEQFFGPGTRLTVL.

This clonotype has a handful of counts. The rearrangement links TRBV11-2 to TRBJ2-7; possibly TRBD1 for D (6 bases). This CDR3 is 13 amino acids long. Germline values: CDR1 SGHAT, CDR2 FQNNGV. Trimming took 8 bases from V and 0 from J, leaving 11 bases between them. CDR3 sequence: CASQGRASYEQYF. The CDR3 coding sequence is TGTGCCAGCCAGGGGCGGGCCTCCTACGAGCAGTACTTC.

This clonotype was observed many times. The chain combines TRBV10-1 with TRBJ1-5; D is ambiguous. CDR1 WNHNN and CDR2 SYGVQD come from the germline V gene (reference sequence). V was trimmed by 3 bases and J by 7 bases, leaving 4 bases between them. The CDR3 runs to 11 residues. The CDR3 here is CASSDEQPQHF. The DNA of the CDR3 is TGCGCCAGCAGTGACGAGCAGCCCCAGCATTTT.

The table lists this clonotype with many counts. CDR3 loop: CASSLVYGENTEAFF. The CDR3 DNA reads TGTGCCAGCAGCTTAGTGTATGGGGAGAACACTGAAGCTTTCTTT. V usage is TRBV7-2 and J usage is TRBJ1-1, with D unclear. The CDR3 length is 15 residues. Germline V CDR1 and CDR2: SGHTA, FQGNSA. Trimming pared 1 base from V and 1 base from J, leaving 10 bases between.

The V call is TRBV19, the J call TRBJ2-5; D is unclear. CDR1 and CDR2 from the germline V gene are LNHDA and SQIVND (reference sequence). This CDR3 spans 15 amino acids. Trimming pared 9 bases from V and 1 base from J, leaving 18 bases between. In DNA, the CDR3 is TGTGCCAGCCGACCTACCCGGACGGCCCAAGAGACCCAGTACTTC. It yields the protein CASRPTRTAQETQYF.

CDR3 residues: CASSFLRGRGDTQYF. DNA of the CDR3: TGTGCCAGCAGCTTCCTCAGGGGGCGCGGGGATACGCAGTATTTT. This chain uses TRBV5-5 with TRBJ2-3, with 8 bases identical to TRBD1. CDR3 length: 15 residues. The germline V gene encodes CDR1 SGHKS and CDR2 YYEKEE (reference sequence). The V and J ends lost 2 bases and 6 bases, in that order; junction bases with no gene match: 8.

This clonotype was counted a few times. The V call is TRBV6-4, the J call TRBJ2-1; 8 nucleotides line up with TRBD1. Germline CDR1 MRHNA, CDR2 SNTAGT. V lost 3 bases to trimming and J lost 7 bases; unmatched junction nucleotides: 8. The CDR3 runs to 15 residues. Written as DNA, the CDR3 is TGTGCCAGCAGTGAGGGGACAGGAGCAGGGAATGAGCAGTTCTTC. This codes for CASSEGTGAGNEQFF.

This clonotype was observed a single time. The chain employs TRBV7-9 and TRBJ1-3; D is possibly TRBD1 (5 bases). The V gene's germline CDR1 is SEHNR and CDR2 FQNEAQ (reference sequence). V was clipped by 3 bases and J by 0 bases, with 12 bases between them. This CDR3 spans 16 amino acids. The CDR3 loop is CASSLHRGTSGNTIYF. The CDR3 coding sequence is TGTGCCAGCAGCTTGCACCGGGGGACCTCTGGAAACACCATATATTTT.

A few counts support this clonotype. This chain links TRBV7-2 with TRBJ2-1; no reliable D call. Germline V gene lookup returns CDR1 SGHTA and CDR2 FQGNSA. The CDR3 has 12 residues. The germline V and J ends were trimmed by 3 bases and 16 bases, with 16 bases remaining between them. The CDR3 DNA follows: TGTGCCAGCAGCTTGACCCAGAGTTTATCCTTCTTC. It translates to CASSLTQSLSFF.

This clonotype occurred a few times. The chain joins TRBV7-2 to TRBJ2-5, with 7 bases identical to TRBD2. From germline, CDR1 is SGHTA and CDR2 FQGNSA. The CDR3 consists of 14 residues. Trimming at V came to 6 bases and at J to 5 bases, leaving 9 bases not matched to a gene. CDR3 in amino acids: CASSSSGLSETQYF. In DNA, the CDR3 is TGTGCCAGCAGTTCTAGCGGCTTATCTGAGACCCAGTACTTC.

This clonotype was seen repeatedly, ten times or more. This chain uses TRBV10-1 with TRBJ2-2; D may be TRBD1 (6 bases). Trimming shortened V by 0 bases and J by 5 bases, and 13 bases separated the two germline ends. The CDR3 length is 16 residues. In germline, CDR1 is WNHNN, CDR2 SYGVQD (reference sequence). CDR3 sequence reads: CASSESKDSMTGELFF. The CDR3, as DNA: TGCGCCAGCAGTGAGTCGAAGGACAGTATGACCGGGGAGCTGTTTTTT.

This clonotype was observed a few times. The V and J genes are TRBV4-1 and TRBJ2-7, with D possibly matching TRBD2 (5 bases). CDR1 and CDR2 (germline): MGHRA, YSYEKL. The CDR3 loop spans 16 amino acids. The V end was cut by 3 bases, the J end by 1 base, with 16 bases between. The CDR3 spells CASSQDLALRSYEQYF. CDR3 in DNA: TGCGCCAGCAGCCAGGACCTAGCCCTCAGGTCCTACGAGCAGTACTTC.

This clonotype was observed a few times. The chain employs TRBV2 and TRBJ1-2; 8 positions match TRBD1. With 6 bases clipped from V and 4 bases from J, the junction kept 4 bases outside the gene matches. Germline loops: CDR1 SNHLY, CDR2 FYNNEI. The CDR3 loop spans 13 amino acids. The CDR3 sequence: CASRQGTGYGYTF. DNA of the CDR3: TGTGCCAGCAGGCAGGGGACAGGCTATGGCTACACCTTC.

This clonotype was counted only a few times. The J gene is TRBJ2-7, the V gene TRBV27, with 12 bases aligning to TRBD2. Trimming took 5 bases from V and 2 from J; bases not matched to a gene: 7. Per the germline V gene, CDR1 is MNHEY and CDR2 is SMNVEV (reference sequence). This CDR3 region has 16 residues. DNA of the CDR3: TGTGCCAGCAGTATACTGACTAGCGGGGGCCCCTACGAGCAGTACTTC. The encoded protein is CASSILTSGGPYEQYF.

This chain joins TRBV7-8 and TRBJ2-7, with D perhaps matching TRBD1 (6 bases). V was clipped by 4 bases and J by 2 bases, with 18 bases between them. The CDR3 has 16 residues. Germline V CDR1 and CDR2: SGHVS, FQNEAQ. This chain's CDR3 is CASSSQDSPIPYEQYF. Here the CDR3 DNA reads TGTGCCAGCAGCTCCCAGGACAGCCCTATCCCCTACGAGCAGTACTTC. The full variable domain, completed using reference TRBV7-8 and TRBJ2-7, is GAGVSQSPRYKVAKRGQDVALRCDPISGHVSLFWYQQALGQGPEFLTYFQNEAQLDKSGLPSDRFFAERPEGSVSTLKIQRTQQEDSAVYLCASSSQDSPIPYEQYFGPGTRLTVT.

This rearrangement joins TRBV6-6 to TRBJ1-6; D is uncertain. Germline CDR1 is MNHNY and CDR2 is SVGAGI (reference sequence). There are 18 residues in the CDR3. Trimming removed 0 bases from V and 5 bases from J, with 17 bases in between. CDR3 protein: CASSYSVVTAAHNSPLHF. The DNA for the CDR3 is TGTGCCAGCAGTTACTCTGTCGTTACGGCAGCTCATAATTCACCCCTCCACTTT.

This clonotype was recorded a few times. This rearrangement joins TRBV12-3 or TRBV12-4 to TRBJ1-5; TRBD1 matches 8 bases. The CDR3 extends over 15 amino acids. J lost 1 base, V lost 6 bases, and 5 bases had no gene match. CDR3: CASSPGGGSNQPQHF. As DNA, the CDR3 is TGTGCCAGCAGCCCAGGGGGCGGGAGCAATCAGCCCCAGCATTTT.